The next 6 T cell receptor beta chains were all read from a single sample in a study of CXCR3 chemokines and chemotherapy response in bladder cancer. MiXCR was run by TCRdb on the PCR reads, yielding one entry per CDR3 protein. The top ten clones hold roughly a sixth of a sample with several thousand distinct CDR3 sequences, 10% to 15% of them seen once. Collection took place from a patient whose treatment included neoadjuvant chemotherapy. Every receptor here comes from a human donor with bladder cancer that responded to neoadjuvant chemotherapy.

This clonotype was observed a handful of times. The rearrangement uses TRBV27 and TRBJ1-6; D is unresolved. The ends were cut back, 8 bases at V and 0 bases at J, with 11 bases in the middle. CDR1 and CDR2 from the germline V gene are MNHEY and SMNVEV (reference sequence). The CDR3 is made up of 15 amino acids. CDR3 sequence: CASGRPSSYNSPLHF. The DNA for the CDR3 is TGTGCCAGCGGACGCCCGAGCTCCTATAATTCACCCCTCCACTTT.

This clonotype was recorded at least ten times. The CDR3 nucleotides read TGTGCCAGCAGCTTAACGGACAGGGCGATCTACGAGCAGTACTTC. Translation gives CASSLTDRAIYEQYF. The chain recombines TRBV5-4 with TRBJ2-7, with TRBD1 matching 8 bases. V lost 2 bases, J lost 3 bases, and 7 bases stayed unmatched. CDR3 length: 15 amino acids. Germline CDR1 SGHNT, CDR2 YYREEE (reference sequence).

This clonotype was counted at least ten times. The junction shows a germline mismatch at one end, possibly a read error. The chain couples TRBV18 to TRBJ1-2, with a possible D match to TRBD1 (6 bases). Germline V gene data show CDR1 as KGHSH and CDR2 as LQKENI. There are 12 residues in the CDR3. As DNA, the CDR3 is TGTGCCAGCTCGCCGGTGACCGAGGGGGTCCACTTC. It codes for CASSPVTEGVHF. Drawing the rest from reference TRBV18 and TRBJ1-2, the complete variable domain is NAGVMQNPRHLVRRRGQEARLRCSPMKGHSHVYWYRQLPEEGLKFMVYLQKENIIDESGMPKERFSAEFPKEGPSILRIQQVVRGDSAAYFCASSPVTEGVHFGSGTRLTVV.

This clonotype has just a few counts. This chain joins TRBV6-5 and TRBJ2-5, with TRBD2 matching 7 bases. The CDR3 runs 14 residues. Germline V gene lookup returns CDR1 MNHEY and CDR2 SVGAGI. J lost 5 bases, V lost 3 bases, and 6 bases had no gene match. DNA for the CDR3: TGTGCCAGCAGTTATCTGGGAGGGGACGAGACCCAGTACTTC. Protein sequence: CASSYLGGDETQYF.

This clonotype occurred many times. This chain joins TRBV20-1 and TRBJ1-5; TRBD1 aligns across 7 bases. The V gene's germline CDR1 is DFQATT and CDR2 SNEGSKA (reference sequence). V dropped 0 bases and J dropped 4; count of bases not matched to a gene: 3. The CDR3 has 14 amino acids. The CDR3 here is CSARDARGNQPQHF. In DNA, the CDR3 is TGCAGTGCTAGAGATGCCAGGGGGAATCAGCCCCAGCATTTT.

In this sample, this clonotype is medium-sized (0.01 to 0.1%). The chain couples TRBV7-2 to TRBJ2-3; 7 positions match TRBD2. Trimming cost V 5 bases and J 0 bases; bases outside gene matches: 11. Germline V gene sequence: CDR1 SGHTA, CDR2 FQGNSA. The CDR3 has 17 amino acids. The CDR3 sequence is CASSRALAVGSTDTQYF. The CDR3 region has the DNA TGTGCCAGCAGCCGGGCCCTAGCGGTGGGTAGCACAGATACGCAGTATTTT.